The TCR beta chain under discussion was sequenced for a study of CD8+CD57+ T cells in acquired aplastic anemia. Between the trimmed V and J ends, which lost 0 bases and 3 bases, there was a span of 3 bases. Germline-derived CDR1 and CDR2 are SGDLS and YYNGEE. The CDR3 covers 13 residues. Patients picked for sequencing had shown CD8+CD57+ cell expansion detected by flow cytometry. Patients had undergone no therapy by the time their blood was sampled. In this sample, this clonotype turned up once. The antigen remains undetermined. Template material for TCR beta VDJ and CDR3 profiling consisted of genomic DNA. TCRdb re-called the reads through MiXCR, storing one row per CDR3 protein. Here the sample spans 200,000 or so distinct CDR3 sequences, 48% being singletons. General study results and limits: Patients and controls had in common 25 to 30 CD8+ CDR3 sequences.

The V call is TRBV9, the J call TRBJ1-4; D is undetermined. The TCR sequence derives from a human donor with aplastic anemia. The specimen was sorted CD4+, CD8+, or CD8+CD57+ T cells (not recorded which) from PBMCs. In DNA form, the CDR3 reads TGTGCCAGCAGCGTAGCTCCTAATGAAAAACTGTTTTTT. Its translation is CASSVAPNEKLFF. Supplemented by reference TRBV9 and TRBJ1-4, the full variable domain reads DSGVTQTPKHLITATGQRVTLRCSPRSGDLSVYWYQQSLDQGLQFLIQYYNGEERAKGNILERFSAQQFPDLHSELNLSSLELGDSALYFCASSVAPNEKLFFGSGTQLSVL.